This T cell receptor (beta chain) was sequenced during a study of Graves' ophthalmopathy and Graves' hyperthyroidism. General study results and limits: Ophthalmopathy progression was predicted by the model at roughly 69% sensitivity and 72.22% specificity. Ophthalmopathy cases were distinguished from stable hyperthyroidism by a 13-signature model, reaching around 88% sensitivity and around 83% specificity.

Hyperthyroidism was considered stable when no ophthalmopathy appeared within 18 months of follow-up. The diagnosis combined clinical symptoms, thyroxine, TRAb, thyroid ultrasound and orbital computed tomography scans. This clonotype was seen once. The antigen remains unidentified. The authors amplified TCR beta CDR3 regions from RNA transcripts. The library came from an HTBI-primed first-round RT-PCR and a second-round multiplex PCR. TCRdb reanalysed the multiplex PCR reads using MiXCR and keeps one entry per CDR3 protein. In the table there are about 620,000 distinct CDR3 sequences, 22% of which are singletons. Germline V lookup: CDR1 MNHNS, CDR2 SASEGT. The CDR3 covers 16 residues. Unmatched junction bases numbered 8, after V lost 5 bases and J lost 0 bases.

The origin of this receptor is a young woman with stable Graves' hyperthyroidism. Some clones in this sample may be carry-over from other donors' samples. The V gene is TRBV6-1, the J gene TRBJ1-2, with TRBD1 matching 8 bases. Material for sequencing was peripheral blood. The CDR3: CASSPWTGQANYGYTF. The DNA for the CDR3 is TGTGCCAGCAGTCCATGGACAGGGCAGGCTAACTATGGCTACACCTTC.